The entry below describes one T cell receptor (beta chain). The data originate from a study of blood T cell repertoires in COVID-19. The assay was immunoSEQ multiplex PCR, and TCRdb's table has in-frame clones only and misses some. Found here are around 100,000 clones, more than 80% of them singletons; the top ten hold about 30%. From germline, CDR1 is SQVTM and CDR2 ANQGSEA. The CDR3 loop spans 12 amino acids. Losses at the gene ends were 7 bases for V and 5 bases for J; bases not matched to a gene: 5. V usage is TRBV29-1 and J usage is TRBJ1-1, with 9 bases matching TRBD1. Sequencing was performed on peripheral blood. This sequence was found in a woman of 80 years or more with acute or convalescent COVID-19. The CDR3 DNA reads as TGCAGCGGCCTGACAGGGGGGACTGAAGCTTTCTTT. This sequence encodes CSGLTGGTEAFF.